This TCR beta chain originates from a study of cytomegalovirus exposure and HLA in healthy donors. CDR1 is SGDLS, CDR2 YYNGEE, per germline. With 4 bases clipped from V and 3 bases from J, the junction kept 7 bases outside the gene matches. The CDR3 is 16 amino acids. 60 Vbeta and 13 Jbeta primers were used in PCR. Sequenced by immunoSEQ multiplex PCR; TCRdb stores in-frame clones only, minus some. The sample carries about 140,000 clones, approximately 73% recorded once. The source is a woman aged 40-49 years in good health and CMV-seronegative. The sequenced material came from PBMCs. This rearrangement joins TRBV9 to TRBJ1-3; 10 bases agree with TRBD1. The DNA of the CDR3 is TGTGCCAGCAGCCCGAGACAGGGGGCGGGTGGAAACACCATATATTTT. It specifies CASSPRQGAGGNTIYF.